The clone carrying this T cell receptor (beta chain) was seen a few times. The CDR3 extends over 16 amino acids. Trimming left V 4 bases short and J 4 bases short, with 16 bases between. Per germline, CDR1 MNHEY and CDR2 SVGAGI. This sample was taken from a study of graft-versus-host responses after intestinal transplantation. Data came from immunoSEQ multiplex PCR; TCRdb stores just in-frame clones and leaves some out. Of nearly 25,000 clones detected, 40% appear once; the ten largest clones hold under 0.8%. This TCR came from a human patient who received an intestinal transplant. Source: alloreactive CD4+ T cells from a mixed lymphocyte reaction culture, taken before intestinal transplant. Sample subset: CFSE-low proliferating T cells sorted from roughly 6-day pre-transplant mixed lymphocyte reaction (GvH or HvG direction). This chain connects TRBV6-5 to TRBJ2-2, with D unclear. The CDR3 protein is CASSFRPQRRTGELFF. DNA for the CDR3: TGTGCCAGCAGTTTCAGGCCCCAACGCCGCACCGGGGAGCTGTTTTTT.